Reported below is one T cell receptor (beta chain). The CDR3 sequence is 16 residues long. Trimming removed 5 bases from V and 1 base from J; junction bases left unmatched: 10. The V gene's germline CDR1 is SGHNT and CDR2 YENEEA. This record belongs to a study of blood T cell repertoires in COVID-19. Across the whole study: Some COVID-19 samples were acute and others convalescent; all came from the United States, Italy and Spain. From T cells, B-cell-depleted T cells, or PBMCs came the material, which was cDNA or gDNA.

As processed by the authors: Nucleated cell counts were estimated from reference gene primer amplification. Here immunoSEQ multiplex PCR was the method, and the copy in TCRdb shows in-frame clones only, minus some. The V and J calls and the clone size are those of that table, but D and trimming were determined from the DNA. This sample has hundreds of thousands of clones, with around four fifths found just once. This TCR came from a woman aged 80 or over with active or convalescent COVID-19. The chain couples TRBV11-3 to TRBJ2-7; 8 bases are shared with TRBD1. Material: peripheral blood. CDR3 in amino acids: CASSKFGTGSSYEQYF. In DNA, the CDR3 is TGTGCCAGCAGCAAATTCGGGACAGGATCATCCTACGAGCAGTACTTC.